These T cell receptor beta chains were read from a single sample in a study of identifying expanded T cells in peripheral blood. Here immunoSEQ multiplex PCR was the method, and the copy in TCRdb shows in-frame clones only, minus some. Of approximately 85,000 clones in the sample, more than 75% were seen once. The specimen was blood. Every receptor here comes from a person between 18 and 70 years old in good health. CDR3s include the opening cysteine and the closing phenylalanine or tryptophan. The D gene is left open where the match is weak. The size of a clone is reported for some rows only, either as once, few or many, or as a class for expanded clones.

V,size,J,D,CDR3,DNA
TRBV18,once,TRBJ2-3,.,CASSPGSRGGTDTQYF,TGTGCCAGCTCACCAGGATCGCGGGGAGGAACAGATACGCAGTATTTT
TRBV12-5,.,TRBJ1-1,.,CASALMNTEAFF,TGTGCTAGTGCCCTCATGAACACTGAAGCTTTCTTT
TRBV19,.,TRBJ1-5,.,CASSIEVRAGSQPQHF,TGTGCCAGTAGTATAGAGGTTCGGGCAGGTTCTCAGCCCCAGCATTTT
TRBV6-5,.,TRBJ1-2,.,CASSYEGSDGYTF,TGTGCCAGCAGTTACGAGGGATCGGACGGCTACACCTTC
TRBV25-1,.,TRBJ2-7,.,CASSELGYEQYF,TGTGCCAGCAGTGAACTAGGGTACGAGCAGTACTTC
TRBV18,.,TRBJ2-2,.,CASSPFRRGKNTGELFF,TGTGCCAGCTCCCCGTTCAGGAGAGGGAAGAACACCGGGGAGCTGTTTTTT
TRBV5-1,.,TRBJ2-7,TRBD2,CASSLGLASGTSSYEQYF,TGCGCCAGCAGCTTGGGTCTTGCTAGCGGGACGAGCTCCTACGAGCAGTACTTC
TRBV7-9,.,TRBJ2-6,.,CASSHRDGYSGANVLTF,TGTGCCAGCAGCCACCGGGACGGGTACTCTGGGGCCAACGTCCTGACTTTC
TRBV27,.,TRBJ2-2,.,CASSFGGSGELFF,TGTGCCAGCAGTTTTGGGGGGTCCGGGGAGCTGTTTTTT
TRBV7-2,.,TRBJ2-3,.,CASSLVIRLPQRDTQYF,TGTGCCAGCAGCTTAGTTATCCGCTTACCGCAGAGAGATACGCAGTATTTT
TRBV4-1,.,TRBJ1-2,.,CASSQGRLINYGYTF,TGCGCCAGCAGCCAAGGCAGACTGATTAACTATGGCTACACCTTC
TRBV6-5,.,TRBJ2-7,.,CASSSPGSFYEQYF,TGTGCCAGCAGTTCCCCAGGGAGCTTCTACGAGCAGTACTTC
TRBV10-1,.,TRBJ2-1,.,CASSESRGTEQFF,TGCGCCAGCAGTGAGTCTAGGGGGACAGAGCAGTTCTTC
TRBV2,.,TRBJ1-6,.,CASSEESGPLYNSPLHF,TGTGCCAGCAGTGAAGAGTCCGGTCCCCTATATAATTCACCCCTCCACTTT
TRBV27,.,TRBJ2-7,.,CASGRLHEQYF,TGTGCCAGCGGTAGGCTCCACGAGCAGTACTTC
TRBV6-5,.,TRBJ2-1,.,CASSYSGYGPSEQFF,TGTGCCAGCAGTTACTCCGGATACGGGCCTAGTGAGCAGTTCTTC
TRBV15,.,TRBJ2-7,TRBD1,CATSGWTGSEQYF,TGTGCCACCAGCGGATGGACAGGGAGCGAGCAGTACTTC
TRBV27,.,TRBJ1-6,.,CASSSTVSPLHF,TGTGCCAGCAGTTCTACAGTCTCACCCCTCCACTTT
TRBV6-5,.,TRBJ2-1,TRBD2,CASSYYQRGGGNEQFF,TGTGCCAGCAGTTATTACCAGCGGGGGGGAGGGAATGAGCAGTTCTTC
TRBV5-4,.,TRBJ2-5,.,CASSLEREETQYF,TGTGCCAGCAGCTTAGAGCGGGAAGAGACCCAGTACTTC
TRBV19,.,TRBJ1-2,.,CASSSRPRTNYGYTF,TGTGCCAGTAGCTCCCGCCCCAGGACTAACTATGGCTACACCTTC
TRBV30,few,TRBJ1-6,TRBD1,CAWSRDSNNSPLHF,TGTGCCTGGAGTCGGGACAGCAATAATTCACCCCTCCACTTT
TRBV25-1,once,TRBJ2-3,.,CASSQAGPTDTQYF,TGTGCCAGCAGCCAGGCTGGTCCCACAGATACGCAGTATTTT
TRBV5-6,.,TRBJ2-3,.,CASSLSGDLDTQYF,TGTGCCAGCAGCTTGTCGGGGGACTTAGATACGCAGTATTTT
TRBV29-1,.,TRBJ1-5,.,CSVEGPGRYSNQPQHF,TGCAGCGTTGAGGGCCCCGGACGGTATAGCAATCAGCCCCAGCATTTT
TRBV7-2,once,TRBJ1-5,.,CASGPRQGQPQHF,TGTGCCAGCGGGCCGCGGCAGGGTCAGCCCCAGCATTTT
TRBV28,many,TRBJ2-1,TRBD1,CASSFGQGAYNEQFF,TGTGCCAGCAGTTTTGGGCAGGGGGCATACAATGAGCAGTTCTTC
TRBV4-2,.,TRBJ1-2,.,CASSQGNYGYTF,TGTGCCAGCAGCCAAGGAAACTATGGCTACACCTTC
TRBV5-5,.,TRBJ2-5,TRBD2,CASSLAAGGRTQYF,TGTGCCAGCAGCTTGGCTGCGGGGGGCCGCACCCAGTACTTC
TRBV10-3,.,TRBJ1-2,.,CAISESPGANYGYTF,TGTGCCATCAGTGAGTCACCGGGAGCTAACTATGGCTACACCTTC
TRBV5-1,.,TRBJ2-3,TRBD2,CASSLGTSGLTDTQYF,TGCGCCAGCAGCTTGGGGACTAGCGGGTTGACAGATACGCAGTATTTT
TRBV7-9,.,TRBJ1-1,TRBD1,CASSPSGGLNRTEAFF,TGTGCCAGCAGTCCATCAGGGGGCTTAAACAGGACTGAAGCTTTCTTT
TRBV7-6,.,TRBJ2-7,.,CASSVPGGTYEQYF,TGTGCCAGCAGCGTCCCAGGGGGGACCTACGAGCAGTACTTC
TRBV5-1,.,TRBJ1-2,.,CASSLKGEGYGYTF,TGCGCCAGCAGCTTAAAGGGGGAAGGGTATGGCTACACCTTC
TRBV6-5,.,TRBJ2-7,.,CASRKGYEQYF,TGTGCCAGCAGGAAGGGGTACGAGCAGTACTTC
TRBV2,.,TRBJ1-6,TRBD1,CASSLGQAINSPLHF,TGTGCCAGCAGCTTGGGACAGGCGATTAATTCACCCCTCCACTTT
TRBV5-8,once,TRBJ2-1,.,CASSFFGGAVFNEQFF,TGTGCCAGCAGCTTTTTCGGAGGGGCAGTTTTCAATGAGCAGTTCTTC
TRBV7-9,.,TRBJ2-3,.,CASSGGLVLSTDTQYF,TGTGCCAGCAGCGGGGGGTTAGTACTTAGCACAGATACGCAGTATTTT
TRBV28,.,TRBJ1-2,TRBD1,CASNFVGTGFGGYTF,TGTGCCAGCAATTTTGTGGGGACAGGGTTTGGTGGCTACACCTTC
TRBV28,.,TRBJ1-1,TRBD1,CASSSGQGTEAFF,TGTGCCAGCAGTTCCGGACAGGGCACTGAAGCTTTCTTT
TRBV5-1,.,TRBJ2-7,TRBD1,CASSFQTGTYEQYF,TGCGCCAGCAGCTTTCAGACAGGGACCTACGAGCAGTACTTC
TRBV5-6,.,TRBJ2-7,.,CASSLQGHDYEQYF,TGTGCCAGCAGCCTACAGGGACATGACTACGAGCAGTACTTC
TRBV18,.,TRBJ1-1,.,CASSPSRIYRVRTEAFF,TGTGCCAGCTCACCAAGCCGAATTTACAGGGTACGAACTGAAGCTTTCTTT
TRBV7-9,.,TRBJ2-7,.,CASSLVRPSSYEQYF,TGTGCCAGCAGCTTAGTGCGCCCCAGCTCCTACGAGCAGTACTTC
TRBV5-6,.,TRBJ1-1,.,CASSLNGVNTEAFF,TGTGCCAGCAGCTTAAATGGGGTAAACACTGAAGCTTTCTTT
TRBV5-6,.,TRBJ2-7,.,CASSLQVSYEQYF,TGTGCCAGCAGCTTACAGGTGTCCTACGAGCAGTACTTC
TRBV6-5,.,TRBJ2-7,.,CASSELKSYF,TGTGCCAGCAGTGAACTAAAATCGTACTTC
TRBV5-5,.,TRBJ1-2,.,CASSRTSGYGYTF,TGTGCCAGCAGCCGGACCAGCGGCTATGGCTACACCTTC
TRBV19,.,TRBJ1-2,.,CATHGHEVDYGYTF,TGTGCCACCCACGGCCACGAGGTGGACTATGGCTACACCTTC
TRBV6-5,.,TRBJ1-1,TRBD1,CASSTGGTEAFF,TGTGCCAGCAGTACAGGGGGCACTGAAGCTTTCTTT
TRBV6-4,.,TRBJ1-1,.,CASSDGQENTEAFF,TGTGCCAGCAGTGACGGGCAGGAGAACACTGAAGCTTTCTTT
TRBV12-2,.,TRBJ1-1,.,CASRLRGEAEAFF,TGTGCAAGTCGCTTAAGGGGGGAGGCTGAAGCTTTCTTT
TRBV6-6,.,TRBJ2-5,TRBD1,CASSSGQGLGETQYF,TGTGCCAGCAGTTCCGGACAGGGGTTGGGGGAGACCCAGTACTTC
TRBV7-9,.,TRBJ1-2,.,CASIQGTNYGYTF,TGTGCCTCGATCCAGGGCACCAACTATGGCTACACCTTC
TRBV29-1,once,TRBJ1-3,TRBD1,CSVWDSISGNTIYF,TGCAGCGTTTGGGACAGCATCTCTGGAAACACCATATATTTT
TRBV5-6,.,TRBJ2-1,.,CASSLPSGRGENEQFF,TGTGCCAGCAGCTTGCCCTCCGGCCGTGGGGAGAATGAGCAGTTCTTC
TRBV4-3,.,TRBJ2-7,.,CASSQDSGWGYEQYF,TGCGCCAGCAGCCAAGATTCCGGCTGGGGTTACGAGCAGTACTTC
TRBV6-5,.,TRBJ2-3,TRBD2,CASSYLGGLAGTTQYF,TGTGCCAGCAGTTACTTAGGGGGACTAGCGGGGACTACGCAGTATTTT